This entry features one T cell receptor (beta chain) sequence. Its antigen is still unknown. Per-base quality was not reported, and no clone a single base away is much larger than it. This entry is derived from a study of T cells in localized non-small cell lung cancer (dated by TCRdb to the early 2020s). For context, the study as a whole: Comparing tumors with uninvolved tumor-adjacent lungs, the study looked at the T cell repertoires of 200 to 250 patients with early-stage NSCLC. The cohort comprised 236 treatment-naïve NSCLC patients with resected, localized lung tumors. A mean age of roughly 64 years was recorded for the NSCLC patients, of whom more than 120 were male and around 100 were female.

The immunoSEQ Assay was used to sequence TCR beta CDR3 regions from DNA. Per the authors' processing: T cell density was computed as TCR beta template counts normalized to usable DNA estimated by amplifying housekeeping genes. Richness was estimated with the preseqR package, extrapolating to 400,000 templates for PBMC samples and 120,000 templates for tissue samples. Clonality was taken to be one minus Pielou's evenness. Differential abundance testing on productive amino-acid clonotypes, with a minimum total count of 5 and an alpha of 0.1, was used to identify tissue-enriched TCRs. The Jaccard Index and the Morisita Overlap Index were used to quantify repertoire overlap between compartments. GLIPH clustered TCR beta CDR3s with public tetramer-defined viral CDR3s; viral motifs required at least three viral sequences plus V-gene enrichment. TCRdb stores this immuneACCESS table with in-frame sequences only. Part of the clones is absent; in the studies checked, under half of the shortfall reflects unresolved V genes, and no reason is known for the rest. The V and J calls and clone size come from that table; D and trimming were worked out from the DNA. This sample has tens of thousands of clones in its table, and 65% to 90% of those were observed once. Together, the top ten hold 6.5% to 10% of the sample.

General conclusions and limits of the study: Because the study design was exploratory, TCR variables were selected using unadjusted p-values without false-discovery rate correction. Longer overall survival was associated with higher blood T cell density, whereas shorter survival was associated with higher adjacent-lung clonality. Uninvolved tumor-adjacent lung showed the highest T cell clonality, higher than tumor, which suggests more focused antigenic responses in the adjacent lung. Of the top 100 tumor clones, a median of approximately 60 were detected in paired uninvolved adjacent lung; around 30 were also among that lung's top 100. Because multi-region sequencing of the tumors was not done, intratumor heterogeneity could not be ruled out.

At diagnosis, tumor, uninvolved tumor-adjacent lung and peripheral blood were collected and then preserved as a mix of FFPE and fresh-frozen material. For TCR repertoire profiling, blood samples were analyzed as peripheral blood mononuclear cells. CDR1 and CDR2 are read off the germline V gene as MNHEY and SVGAGI. V is shortened by 2 bases, J by 13 bases, and the region joining them spans 20 bases. The CDR3 covers 14 residues, taking in both the cysteine and the phenylalanine. The entry retains the CDR3 DNA only, 42 bases that are in frame from base 1. The TCR comes from a man aged 35 to 69 with stage II lung adenocarcinoma. The material sequenced was PBMCs, taken before any cancer treatment. The V and J genes are TRBV6-5 and TRBJ2-5; the D gene could be either TRBD1 or TRBD2, each agreeing at 6 bases. The DNA reads as follows: TGTGCCAGCAGTTACCGGAGTCCGGGGGCATCTGTGTACTTC. This translates into CASSYRSPGASVYF.